Following are 29 T cell receptor beta chains from one sample sequenced in a study of technical replicates of blood from several donors. The assay was immunoSEQ multiplex PCR, and TCRdb's table has in-frame clones only and misses some. This repertoire shows fewer than 70,000 clones, 65% to 90% found once; its top ten account for 5% to 5.5%. The sequenced material came from PBMCs. The receptors were sampled from a human donor in good health. Some clones in this sample may be carry-over from other donors' samples.

About this clone itself: The same CDR3 also results from other DNA sequences found in this sample. The chain uses TRBV5-4 and TRBJ2-3, with TRBD2 matching over 11 bases. The V gene end was trimmed by 3 bases and the J gene end by 3 bases; junction bases not matched to a gene: 3. Per the germline V gene, CDR1 is SGHNT and CDR2 is YYREEE (reference sequence). The CDR3 is made up of 15 amino acids. The CDR3 sequence is CASSSSSGGTDTQYF. CDR3 coding DNA: TGTGCCAGCAGCTCCTCTAGCGGGGGGACAGATACGCAGTATTTT.

J is TRBJ1-2 and V is TRBV9; D gene uncertain. With 0 bases removed from V and 8 bases from J, the gap between germline ends came to 20 bases. The CDR3 spans 16 residues. Germline CDR1 and CDR2: SGDLS and YYNGEE. The chain's CDR3 is CASSVDPVPPSGGYTF. The CDR3 bases are TGTGCCAGCAGCGTAGACCCGGTCCCTCCGTCGGGGGGCTACACCTTC.

The CDR3 DNA sequence: TGTGCCTTGGGCCGGGGCTCTGGAAACACCATATATTTT. Translated: CALGRGSGNTIYF. The rearrangement links TRBV30 to TRBJ1-3; no definite D call. The V end lost 7 bases, the J end lost 0 bases, and 10 bases lay between the germline ends. CDR1 GTSNPN and CDR2 SVGIG come from the germline V gene (reference sequence). CDR3 length equals 13 residues.

V usage is TRBV7-2 and J usage is TRBJ2-3, with TRBD2 matching over 9 bases. V shed 10 bases and J 4 bases; nucleotides not matched to a gene: 6. CDR3 size: 13 residues. Germline V CDR1 and CDR2: SGHTA, FQGNSA. The CDR3 region is CATRGGWSDTQYF. The CDR3 nucleotides read TGTGCCACGCGGGGGGGGTGGTCAGATACGCAGTATTTT.

The rearrangement uses TRBV2 and TRBJ1-3; possible D gene TRBD1, 5 bases. Trimming took 8 bases from V and 5 from J, leaving 16 bases between them. This CDR3 has 14 residues. The V gene's germline CDR1 is SNHLY and CDR2 FYNNEI. The CDR3 protein is CASRDSFLRNTIYF. CDR3 nucleotide sequence: TGTGCCAGCCGCGACAGCTTTTTACGAAACACCATATATTTT.

The chain combines TRBV7-2 with TRBJ1-5; TRBD1 is a possible D gene (6 bases). The CDR3 is 15 residues long. V was pared by 6 bases and J by 1 base, with 13 bases between. Germline values: CDR1 SGHTA, CDR2 FQGNSA. The CDR3 region has the DNA TGTGCCAGCAGTTTAAGCAGGGGCAGCAATCAGCCCCAGCATTTT. Its protein is CASSLSRGSNQPQHF.

In its sample, this clone was seen once. The genes are TRBV6-5 and TRBJ1-3; 7 bases map to TRBD1. CDR1 and CDR2 (germline): MNHEY, SVGAGI. Unmatched junction bases numbered 11, after V lost 6 bases and J lost 6 bases. This CDR3 is 15 amino acids long. This chain's CDR3 is CASRWTRQGENTIYF. CDR3 coding DNA: TGTGCCAGCAGATGGACGAGACAGGGTGAAAACACCATATATTTT.

The chain recombines TRBV4-3 with TRBJ2-1; TRBD1 aligns across 7 bases. Germline CDR1 LGHNA, CDR2 YSLEER. Trimming at V came to 6 bases and at J to 1 base, leaving 6 bases not matched to a gene. The CDR3 runs 15 residues. The DNA for the CDR3 is TGCGCCAGCAGGGCGGACAGGTGGTCCTACAATGAGCAGTTCTTC. This gives the protein CASRADRWSYNEQFF.

This clone occurred once. The chain joins TRBV21-1 to TRBJ1-5. TRBV21-1 represents a pseudogene. This CDR3 region has 14 residues. This CDR3 reads CASRARRVRQPQHF. The DNA for the CDR3 is TGTGCCAGCAGAGCGAGGAGGGTACGTCAGCCCCAGCATTTT.

V gene TRBV7-2 combines with J gene TRBJ2-1, with TRBD2 identical over 15 bases. Germline CDR1 is SGHTA and CDR2 is FQGNSA. CDR3 length: 18 amino acids. V lost 2 bases, J lost 9 bases, and 11 bases stayed unmatched. Here the CDR3 reads CASSLWTSGGGYEIEQFF. The DNA of the CDR3 is TGTGCCAGCAGCTTATGGACTAGCGGGGGGGGTTACGAAATTGAGCAGTTCTTC. Using reference TRBV7-2 and TRBJ2-1 for the parts outside the CDR3, the full variable domain is GAGVSQSPSNKVTEKGKDVELRCDPISGHTALYWYRQSLGQGLEFLIYFQGNSAPDKSGLPSDRFSAERTGGSVSTLTIQRTQQEDSAVYLCASSLWTSGGGYEIEQFFGPGTRLTVL.

The chain links TRBV27 to TRBJ2-2, with 11 bases identical to TRBD2. V dropped 6 bases and J dropped 5; count of bases not matched to a gene: 5. Germline loops: CDR1 MNHEY, CDR2 SMNVEV (reference sequence). The CDR3 spans 15 residues. In DNA form, the CDR3 reads TGTGCCAGCAGGACCGGGACTAGCGGTACCGGGGAGCTGTTTTTT. Its translation: CASRTGTSGTGELFF.

The chain uses TRBV2 and TRBJ2-3, with D perhaps matching TRBD2 (6 bases). Germline V gene sequence: CDR1 SNHLY, CDR2 FYNNEI. This CDR3 region has 13 residues. The germline V and J ends were trimmed by 8 bases and 0 bases, with 9 bases remaining between them. Written as DNA, the CDR3 is TGTGCCAGCCGGGACTTAAGCACAGATACGCAGTATTTT. Translation gives CASRDLSTDTQYF.

This rearrangement joins TRBV2 to TRBJ2-1; 7 bases align to TRBD2. Germline CDR1 is SNHLY and CDR2 is FYNNEI. V gave up 3 bases and J gave up 2 bases; unmatched junction bases: 4. CDR3 size: 15 residues. DNA for the CDR3: TGTGCCAGCAGTGAGGCTAGCGGCACCTACAATGAGCAGTTCTTC. It yields the protein CASSEASGTYNEQFF.

The rearrangement uses TRBV7-9 and TRBJ2-7; TRBD2 is a possible D gene (5 bases). CDR1 and CDR2 (germline): SEHNR, FQNEAQ (reference sequence). CDR3 length equals 12 residues. V shed 5 bases and J shed 4 bases, with 9 bases lying between them. The CDR3 region is CASSTGLYEQYF. The CDR3 DNA is TGTGCCAGCAGCACGGGGTTATACGAGCAGTACTTC.

V is TRBV11-2 and J is TRBJ2-7; 10 bases fit TRBD2. Trimming cost V 5 bases and J 2 bases; bases outside gene matches: 15. This CDR3 is 18 amino acids long. Germline CDR1 reads SGHAT; CDR2 reads FQNNGV. CDR3 in amino acids: CASSTMRLAGDRPYEQYF. CDR3 nucleotide sequence: TGTGCCAGCAGCACAATGCGGCTAGCGGGGGACCGGCCCTACGAGCAGTACTTC.

The J gene is TRBJ1-2, the V gene TRBV6-5, with TRBD1 as a possible D gene (6 bases). The CDR3 is made up of 14 amino acids. The V end lost 5 bases, the J end lost 2 bases, and 12 bases lay between the germline ends. The germline V gene has CDR1 MNHEY and CDR2 SVGAGI. Here the CDR3 DNA reads TGTGCCAGCAGTAGGGACATCCTAAACTATGGCTACACCTTC. This translates into CASSRDILNYGYTF.

The genes are TRBV6-5 and TRBJ1-2, with D perhaps matching TRBD1 (5 bases). The CDR3 loop spans 15 amino acids. Germline V gene lookup returns CDR1 MNHEY and CDR2 SVGAGI. Trimming left V 0 bases short and J 8 bases short, with 16 bases between. The CDR3 nucleotides are TGTGCCAGCAGTTACTCTGACGACAGCCCAAACGGCTACACCTTC. Protein product: CASSYSDDSPNGYTF.

V is TRBV11-2 and J is TRBJ1-1; unclear D gene. V was cut by 4 bases and J by 7 bases, with 10 bases left in between. There are 12 residues in the CDR3. The germline gives CDR1 SGHAT, CDR2 FQNNGV. CDR3 region: CASSSPGIEAFF. The CDR3, as DNA: TGTGCCAGCAGCTCCCCCGGGATTGAAGCTTTCTTT.

This chain connects TRBV19 to TRBJ2-1, with 8 bases fitting TRBD2. This CDR3 comprises 14 residues. J was trimmed by 5 bases and V by 5 bases; bases with no gene match: 5. Germline lookup yields CDR1 LNHDA and CDR2 SQIVND (reference sequence). For the CDR3, the DNA is TGTGCCAGTAGTCCTTTCGGGGGGGACAATGAGCAGTTCTTC. This translates into CASSPFGGDNEQFF.

The gene calls are TRBV9 and TRBJ2-5; possibly TRBD2 for D (5 bases). Trimming took off 0 bases at V and 5 bases at J, with 17 bases between the two ends. The length of the CDR3 is 16 residues. The germline V gene has CDR1 SGDLS and CDR2 YYNGEE. The CDR3 DNA is TGTGCCAGCAGCGTAGGGGAGTTCGCTCTTCCGGAGACCCAGTACTTC. Residues: CASSVGEFALPETQYF.

There are a few counts of this clone. The chain carries TRBV4-3 and TRBJ2-7, with a weak D call TRBD1 (5 bases). Germline V gene sequence: CDR1 LGHNA, CDR2 YSLEER. This CDR3 region has 10 residues. V was pared by 9 bases and J by 7 bases, with 10 bases between. CDR3 sequence: CASPQGEQYF. Written as DNA, the CDR3 is TGCGCCAGTCCGCAGGGTGAGCAGTACTTC.

The chain couples TRBV28 to TRBJ1-2; 7 nucleotides line up with TRBD1. The CDR3 spans 14 residues. Losses at the gene ends were 7 bases for V and 5 bases for J; bases not matched to a gene: 10. Germline values: CDR1 MDHEN, CDR2 SYDVKM. The CDR3 here is CASTPGDRTYGYTF. CDR3 sequence (DNA): TGTGCCAGCACCCCTGGGGACAGAACGTATGGCTACACCTTC.

V gene TRBV5-1 combines with J gene TRBJ1-2; 9 nucleotides align to TRBD1. V gave up 3 bases and J gave up 1 base; unmatched junction bases: 7. This CDR3 region has 16 residues. CDR1 and CDR2 from the germline V gene are SGHRS and YFSETQ. In DNA form, the CDR3 reads TGCGCCAGCAGCTCAGGACAGGGGAGGGGTAACTATGGCTACACCTTC. As protein: CASSSGQGRGNYGYTF.

The chain recombines TRBV5-1 with TRBJ2-7, with TRBD1 as a possible D gene (6 bases). Germline loops: CDR1 SGHRS, CDR2 YFSETQ. The ends were cut back, 3 bases at V and 4 bases at J, with 11 bases in the middle. This CDR3 has 13 residues. The CDR3 reads CASSYGTSYEQYF. For the CDR3, the DNA is TGCGCCAGCAGCTACGGGACATCGTACGAGCAGTACTTC.

This chain connects TRBV6-8 to TRBJ1-1, with D maybe TRBD1 (6 bases). V was clipped by 3 bases and J by 1 base, with 12 bases between them. Germline CDR1 MNHGY, CDR2 SAAAGT. The CDR3 is made up of 15 amino acids. The CDR3 region is CASSYHRVGNTEAFF. The CDR3 nucleotides are TGTGCCAGCAGTTATCACAGGGTCGGGAACACTGAAGCTTTCTTT.

V and J are TRBV7-9 and TRBJ1-2, with 8 bases matching TRBD1. V was pared by 3 bases and J by 1 base, with 10 bases of the junction left unmatched. This CDR3 is 17 amino acids long. Germline CDR1 and CDR2: SEHNR and FQNEAQ (reference sequence). CDR3 protein: CASSFRARGRGNYGYTF. CDR3 bases: TGTGCCAGCAGCTTCCGAGCCAGGGGGCGAGGTAACTATGGCTACACCTTC.

The chain combines TRBV25-1 with TRBJ2-2; D possibly corresponds to TRBD1 (5 bases). The CDR3 is 15 residues long. Trimming took 0 bases from V and 5 from J, leaving 10 bases between them. Germline CDR1 MGHDK, CDR2 SYGVNS. The CDR3 coding sequence is TGTGCCAGCAGTGAATACGACAGAAGGACCGGGGAGCTGTTTTTT. Its protein is CASSEYDRRTGELFF. Based on the CDR3 plus reference TRBV25-1 and TRBJ2-2, the full variable domain is EADIYQTPRYLVIGTGKKITLECSQTMGHDKMYWYQQDPGMELHLIHYSYGVNSTEKGDLSSESTVSRIRTEHFPLTLESARPSHTSQYLCASSEYDRRTGELFFGEGSRLTVL.

The gene calls are TRBV12-2 and TRBJ2-2; the D call TRBD2 from the table was never checked on the DNA. TRBV12-2 is noted as a pseudogene. This CDR3 region has 16 residues. The CDR3 reads CASRQGLAGITGELFF. CDR3 sequence (DNA): TGTGCAAGTCGCCAAGGACTAGCGGGTATCACCGGGGAGCTGTTTTTT.

The chain couples TRBV9 to TRBJ2-7; D may be TRBD2 (6 bases). The germline gives CDR1 SGDLS, CDR2 YYNGEE. V was trimmed by 0 bases and J by 2 bases, leaving 21 bases between them. This CDR3 is 18 amino acids long. CDR3 loop: CASSVEPSGSGQTYEQYF. CDR3 sequence (DNA): TGTGCCAGCAGCGTAGAGCCTTCCGGTAGCGGACAAACCTACGAGCAGTACTTC.